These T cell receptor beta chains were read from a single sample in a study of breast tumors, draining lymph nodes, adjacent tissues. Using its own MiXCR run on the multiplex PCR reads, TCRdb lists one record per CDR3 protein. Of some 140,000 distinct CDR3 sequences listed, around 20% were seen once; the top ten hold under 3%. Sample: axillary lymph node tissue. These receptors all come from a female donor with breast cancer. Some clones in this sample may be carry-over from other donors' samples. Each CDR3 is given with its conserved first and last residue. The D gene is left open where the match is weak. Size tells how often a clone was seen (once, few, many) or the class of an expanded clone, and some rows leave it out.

TGCGCCAGCAGCTTGGCAGGAGGGGTGGGCGAGCAGTACTTC,CASSLAGGVGEQYF,TRBV5-1,NA,TRBJ2-7,many
TGTGCCTGGACGCCCAGCCCACCCTACGAGCAGTACTTC,CAWTPSPPYEQYF,TRBV30,NA,TRBJ2-7,NA
TGTGCCACCAGTGCCAGGGGAGGGGGTGTCGGGGAGCTGTTTTTT,CATSARGGGVGELFF,TRBV24-1,NA,TRBJ2-2,many
TGTGCTAGTGGTCAATCAGGGGCCCGTGGCTACACCTTC,CASGQSGARGYTF,TRBV12-5,NA,TRBJ1-2,NA
TGTGCCAGCAGCTTAGTTGGGACTAGCGGGCCGTACAATGAGCAGTTCTTC,CASSLVGTSGPYNEQFF,TRBV11-2,TRBD2,TRBJ2-1,NA
TGTGCCAGCAGCTTAGCGGGGAGACTAGGGAATGAGCAGTTCTTC,CASSLAGRLGNEQFF,TRBV7-9,NA,TRBJ2-1,many
TGTGCCAGCAGTCCAGAAACAGGGAGTAATGAAAAACTGTTTTTT,CASSPETGSNEKLFF,TRBV12-3/TRBV12-4,NA,TRBJ1-4,many
TGTGCCACCATGAGATCTGGCACCGGGGAGCTGTTTTTT,CATMRSGTGELFF,TRBV24-1,NA,TRBJ2-2,many
TGTGCCACCAGTGATTCGACAGACCCGAACACCGGGGAGCTGTTTTTT,CATSDSTDPNTGELFF,TRBV24-1,NA,TRBJ2-2,few
TGCAGTGCTGCGGACAGGAACTCCTACGAGCAGTACTTC,CSAADRNSYEQYF,TRBV20-1,TRBD1,TRBJ2-7,many
TGTGCCACCAGGGGGGCTAGCGGGAGTAACGAGCAGTACTTC,CATRGASGSNEQYF,TRBV7-8,TRBD2,TRBJ2-7,many
TGCAGTGCTAGACCGACGGACAACGGGGACTATGGCTACACCTTC,CSARPTDNGDYGYTF,TRBV20-1,NA,TRBJ1-2,many
TGTGCCAGCAGCCAAGGAGGAGCGGGAGGGAGGTCAGATACGCAGTATTTT,CASSQGGAGGRSDTQYF,TRBV4-2,TRBD2,TRBJ2-3,NA
TGTGCCAGCAGCCAAGATCTGGCGGGAGGGCGGGACGAGCAGTACTTC,CASSQDLAGGRDEQYF,TRBV4-2,TRBD2,TRBJ2-7,NA
TGTGCCAGCAGCAGTTCGGGGCCCTACACCTTC,CASSSSGPYTF,TRBV6-1,NA,TRBJ1-2,few
TGTGCCAGCAGCAGATACCTGAACACCGGGGAGCTGTTTTTT,CASSRYLNTGELFF,TRBV11-2,NA,TRBJ2-2,NA
TGTGCCAGCAGCTTGGGGGATTTGGCGGGAGGGGAGACCCAGTACTTC,CASSLGDLAGGETQYF,TRBV7-8,TRBD2,TRBJ2-5,many
TGTGCCAGCATTCGGCTTGGCCAGGGCCTCTATGGCTACACCTTC,CASIRLGQGLYGYTF,TRBV28,NA,TRBJ1-2,medium-sized
TGTGCCAGTAGTATAGATGGGACTAGCGTATACTACGAGCAGTACTTC,CASSIDGTSVYYEQYF,TRBV19,TRBD2,TRBJ2-7,many
TGCGCCAGCAGTGATCCCCCAAATGAGCAGTTCTTC,CASSDPPNEQFF,TRBV10-1,NA,TRBJ2-1,many
TGTGCCAGCAGTGAAGTCGGTGGTAGTGGGGCCAACGTCCTGACTTTC,CASSEVGGSGANVLTF,TRBV2,NA,TRBJ2-6,many
TGTGCCAGCAGTTACCTTGAGGGCGGCGGGGAGCTGTTTTTT,CASSYLEGGGELFF,TRBV6-5,NA,TRBJ2-2,few
TGTGCCAGCAGCAGGGACAGGGCGGTGGGAAACATTCAGTACTTC,CASSRDRAVGNIQYF,TRBV6-1,TRBD1,TRBJ2-4,NA
TGTGCCAGCAGGGGACTAGTCTTCGGGGGGGATACGCAGTATTTT,CASRGLVFGGDTQYF,TRBV2,TRBD2,TRBJ2-3,few
TGTGCCAGCAGTCCAGGGGGCCTCACCTACAATGAGCAGTTCTTC,CASSPGGLTYNEQFF,TRBV6-6,TRBD1,TRBJ2-1,NA
TGTGCCAGCAGCTCGGGGCCGGCCGGCTACACCTTC,CASSSGPAGYTF,TRBV7-8,NA,TRBJ1-2,many
TGCAGTGCTAGACCTTCGAACACCGGGGAGCTGTTTTTT,CSARPSNTGELFF,TRBV20-1,NA,TRBJ2-2,many
TGTGCCAGCAGTAACCTCGGCTACGAGCAGTACTTC,CASSNLGYEQYF,TRBV12-3/TRBV12-4,NA,TRBJ2-7,many
TGTGCCAGCAGCTTCCACAGAGACGGAAACACCATATATTTT,CASSFHRDGNTIYF,TRBV9,NA,TRBJ1-3,many
TGTGCCTGGGAACAGGGGAGCAATCAGCCCCAGCATTTT,CAWEQGSNQPQHF,TRBV30,TRBD1,TRBJ1-5,NA
TGTGCCAGCATTCGGAGCGGGAGAGAAACCGGGGAGCTGTTTTTT,CASIRSGRETGELFF,TRBV25-1,TRBD2,TRBJ2-2,NA
TGTGCCAGCAGGCCTAGCGGGAGATACGAGCAGTACTTC,CASRPSGRYEQYF,TRBV6-2/TRBV6-3,TRBD2,TRBJ2-7,many
TGTGCCAGCAGCTTGGCGGGGTTAGGAAACACCATATATTTT,CASSLAGLGNTIYF,TRBV5-4,NA,TRBJ1-3,few
TGTGCCAGCAGTGAAGACAGGGATGCCGGGGAGCTGTTTTTT,CASSEDRDAGELFF,TRBV6-1,NA,TRBJ2-2,many
TGTGCCAGCAGACCTACCAGCCACCCAGGGGAGACCCAGTACTTC,CASRPTSHPGETQYF,TRBV2,NA,TRBJ2-5,many
TGTGCCAGCAGTATCGCCGGGACAGTGGGTGAAAAACTGTTTTTT,CASSIAGTVGEKLFF,TRBV6-2/TRBV6-3,TRBD1,TRBJ1-4,many
TGTGCCAGCAGCCAAGACCATGGGACTAGCGACGGCACAGATACGCAGTATTTT,CASSQDHGTSDGTDTQYF,TRBV3-1,TRBD2,TRBJ2-3,NA
TGCAGTGCGGCGAGGGACATCTCTAACTATGGCTACACCTTC,CSAARDISNYGYTF,TRBV20-1,NA,TRBJ1-2,many
TGTGCCACCAGCAGAGCGTACAATCAGCCCCAGCATTTT,CATSRAYNQPQHF,TRBV15,NA,TRBJ1-5,many
TGTGCCAGCAGTTTAGCGGGGAGAGGAGATACGCAGTATTTT,CASSLAGRGDTQYF,TRBV12-3/TRBV12-4,NA,TRBJ2-3,many
TGTGCCAGCAGTTACTCACGGGGGACAGGGGGCCGACAAGAGACCCAGTACTTC,CASSYSRGTGGRQETQYF,TRBV6-6,TRBD1,TRBJ2-5,few
TGCAGTGCTAGACTTAAGGACAGGGCCAGAAACACCATATATTTT,CSARLKDRARNTIYF,TRBV20-1,TRBD1,TRBJ1-3,many
TGTGCCAGCAGCCTTAACAGGGCCTACGAGCAGTACTTC,CASSLNRAYEQYF,TRBV6-1,NA,TRBJ2-7,many
TGTGCCAGCAGTCCCCGGGACATCTCCTACGAGCAGTACTTC,CASSPRDISYEQYF,TRBV6-1,NA,TRBJ2-7,many
TGTGCCAGCGCCTCCCACAAAGAGACCCAGTACTTC,CASASHKETQYF,TRBV7-2,NA,TRBJ2-5,many
TGCAGTGCTAGCGGGGGTAGCGGGAGGTCCGGGGAGCTGTTTTTT,CSASGGSGRSGELFF,TRBV20-1,TRBD2,TRBJ2-2,many
TGTGCCAGCAGCCCAACTAGGGGGTCCAATGAGCAGTTCTTC,CASSPTRGSNEQFF,TRBV7-2,NA,TRBJ2-1,many
TGTGCCAGTAGTATCCAGGGACAGGGGGTCGGTCAGCCCCAGCATTTT,CASSIQGQGVGQPQHF,TRBV19,TRBD1,TRBJ1-5,many
TGTGCCAGCAGGGGGGGGACTAGCGGAAGAACAACTTCCTCCTACGAGCAGTACTTC,CASRGGTSGRTTSSYEQYF,TRBV3-1,TRBD2,TRBJ2-7,NA
TGCAGTGGAGGAGCGGGACAGGGGGGGGCCCAGTACTTC,CSGGAGQGGAQYF,TRBV20-1,TRBD1,TRBJ2-5,many
TGCAGTGCTAGAGTCACAGGGTTCGAGCAGTACTTC,CSARVTGFEQYF,TRBV20-1,NA,TRBJ2-7,many
TGTGCCTGGATTCGACAGGGCTCCTACAATGAGCAGTTCTTC,CAWIRQGSYNEQFF,TRBV30,TRBD1,TRBJ2-1,many
TGTGCCACCAGCCCGGGACAGTCGAGCAATCAGCCCCAGCATTTT,CATSPGQSSNQPQHF,TRBV15,TRBD1,TRBJ1-5,many
TGTGCCTGGGATAACAGGGAGGGGAATGAGCAGTTCTTC,CAWDNREGNEQFF,TRBV30,NA,TRBJ2-1,few
TGTGCCAGCAGCTCCTTGAAGACAGGAACCAACTACGAGCAGTACTTC,CASSSLKTGTNYEQYF,TRBV6-5,NA,TRBJ2-7,many